Presented here are 2 T cell receptor beta chains from one specimen sequenced in a study of blood T cell repertoires in COVID-19. Assay used: immunoSEQ multiplex PCR; TCRdb lists only in-frame clones, some missing. The repertoire holds under 300,000 clones, with about 80% as singletons. Sequencing was carried out using peripheral blood. The receptors stem from a woman older than 75 with acute or convalescent COVID-19.

The rearrangement uses TRBV5-6 and TRBJ2-5; perhaps TRBD1 as D (5 bases). V lost 4 bases and J lost 1, with 11 bases in between. This CDR3 is 14 amino acids long. CDR1 and CDR2 (germline): SGHDT, YYEEEE. The CDR3 sequence: CASSLTGPQETQYF. In nucleotides, the CDR3 is TGTGCCAGCAGCCTCACAGGTCCCCAAGAGACCCAGTACTTC.

V gene TRBV7-2 combines with J gene TRBJ2-1; the match to TRBD2 covers 10 bases. There are 19 residues in the CDR3. The J segment lost 0 bases and the V segment lost 0 bases, leaving 8 bases of the junction unmatched. CDR1 is SGHTA, CDR2 FQGNSA, per germline. The chain's CDR3 is CASSLAHVAGGGSYNEQFF. For the CDR3, the DNA is TGTGCCAGCAGCTTAGCGCATGTAGCGGGGGGTGGCTCCTACAATGAGCAGTTCTTC.